Only a few counts were recorded for the clone carrying this T cell receptor (beta chain). This may arise from a read error, as a much more abundant clone is one base away. The source of the sample is a study of tumor-infiltrating lymphocytes in oesophageal squamous cell carcinoma. In TCRdb, the PCR reads were re-called with MiXCR into one record per CDR3 protein. The sample includes more than 15,000 distinct CDR3 sequences, 35% to 45% of them seen just once. The CDR3 spans 15 residues. CDR1 is SGHNT, CDR2 YYREEE, per germline (reference sequence). The source is a male donor with esophageal squamous cell carcinoma. This rearrangement joins TRBV5-4 to TRBJ2-1; the match to TRBD2 covers 14 bases. The J call is uncertain, as TRBJ2-7 better fits the DNA end. What was sequenced was esophageal tumor tissue. This CDR3 reads CASTGLGTSGSEQYF. Written as DNA, the CDR3 is TGTGCCAGCACCGGACTGGGGACTAGCGGGAGTGAGCAGTACTTC.